The T cell receptor (beta chain) described here comes from a study of siplizumab effects on memory and regulatory T cells. The CDR3 has 17 residues. Germline V gene sequence: CDR1 SEHNR, CDR2 FQNEAQ (reference sequence). V shed 1 base and J 0 bases; nucleotides not matched to a gene: 9. Whole-study findings and limits: Proliferating siplizumab-cultured Tregs lacked confirmed suppressive function. There appeared to be greater diversity in naive T cells than in memory cells, and naive T cells seemed major contributors to the alloresponse. Of the alloreactive clones, only a minor fraction mapped to unstimulated subsets.

Libraries were prepared by immunoSEQ multiplex PCR; TCRdb keeps only in-frame clonotypes and omits some of them. The sample includes 110,000 or so clones, 92% of them seen just once. With respect to this clone: Its antigen is unknown.

Source material: Tregs sorted from blood. This sequence originates from a human donor in good health. The rearrangement links TRBV7-9 to TRBJ2-7; TRBD2 matches at 7 bases. The CDR3 bases are TGTGCCAGCAGCTTAGGATGGAGGGCTAGCGGCTCCTACGAGCAGTACTTC. This codes for CASSLGWRASGSYEQYF.